The clone carrying this TCR beta chain was counted a few times. CDR3 length: 14 amino acids. The V end was cut by 10 bases, the J end by 8 bases, with 23 bases between. From germline, CDR1 is MNHNS and CDR2 SASEGT. The authors made cDNA by 5'RACE with 10-nucleotide random UMIs. From the 5' RACE reads, TCRdb called clonotypes with MiXCR, one entry per CDR3 protein. Here the sample spans 50,000 to 70,000 distinct CDR3 sequences, 3.5% to 5% being singletons. This sample is drawn from a study of neurological immune-mediated disorders. Sequenced sample: PBMCs. This chain connects TRBV6-1 to TRBJ1-2, with TRBD1 as a possible D gene (6 bases). The clonotype originates from a man between 25 and 39 years old with multiple sclerosis. The CDR3 loop is CANHPTGRPWGYTF. DNA of the CDR3: TGTGCCAACCATCCCACAGGGCGCCCTTGGGGCTACACCTTC.